This entry concerns a single T cell receptor beta chain. The antigen is unknown. The data were obtained in a study of identical twins. Findings and limits, study-wide: Partial confounding of zero-insertion analyses by invariant MAIT and iNKT cells was possible. Models underestimated TCR alpha sharing (out-of-frame) in monozygotic twins. When twins shared out-of-frame alpha sequences, those sequences had excess low generation probability.

The CDR3 is made up of 12 amino acids. Germline V gene sequence: CDR1 LGHNA, CDR2 YNFKEQ. A template switching step contributed a universal primer site, while unique molecular identifiers were present in the cDNA. MiXCR, run by TCRdb on the 5' RACE reads, gives a single entry per CDR3 protein. The table has more than 1.5 million distinct CDR3 sequences, roughly 35% seen once. Sequencing was carried out using cord blood. This TCR was sampled from a newborn girl in good health. This chain uses TRBV4-2 with TRBJ2-5, with no clear D. The J call could be wrong; TRBJ2-7 is a better fit for the DNA end. CDR3 sequence reads: CASSPALGEQYF. In DNA form, the CDR3 reads TGTGCCAGCAGCCCGGCCTTGGGCGAGCAGTACTTC.